Reported below is one TCR beta chain. The antigen remains undetermined. TCR libraries were prepared from 3,500 to 4,500 ng total RNA each. TCRdb reworked the 5' RACE reads into one entry per CDR3 protein, no DNA. The clone table shows some 160,000 distinct CDR3 sequences, with the ten largest holding around 7%. There are 16 residues in the CDR3. Germline CDR1 and CDR2: DFQATT and SNEGSKA (reference sequence). These data are taken from a study of monozygotic twins with inflammatory bowel disease. Study results and caveats: Clonotype sharing was lower in IBD patients than healthy twins, most markedly with disease activity. Differences in immunosuppressive treatment may have been a source of added variability in patient repertoires. It was observed that concordant and discordant twins did not differ in repertoire similarity, possibly given limited power.

The receptor was derived from a human donor with ulcerative colitis or Crohn's disease, or a healthy co-twin of an affected twin (not recorded which). V gene TRBV20-1 combines with J gene TRBJ2-5; without DNA, the TCRdb call of TRBD2 cannot be checked. Sequencing was performed on blood. CDR3: CSASPTSGGYQETQYF.